The present entry profiles one TCR beta chain with its context. This record belongs to a study of control samples from healthy donors and cancer patients. Germline V lookup: CDR1 SGHTA, CDR2 FQGNSA. Trimming shortened V by 8 bases and J by 0 bases, and 11 bases separated the two germline ends. CDR3 length: 14 amino acids. Measured with immunoSEQ multiplex PCR; TCRdb has only the in-frame clones, and not every one. In the table there are roughly 70,000 clones, about 87% of which are singletons. The TCR originated in a man aged 50-59 years in good health. The chain employs TRBV7-2 and TRBJ1-5; the D gene is possibly TRBD1 (6 bases). The sample taken for sequencing was blood. The CDR3 is CASAEQGSNQPQHF. The CDR3 region has the DNA TGTGCCAGCGCCGAACAGGGTAGCAATCAGCCCCAGCATTTT. The whole variable domain, filled in from reference TRBV7-2 and TRBJ1-5, reads GAGVSQSPSNKVTEKGKDVELRCDPISGHTALYWYRQSLGQGLEFLIYFQGNSAPDKSGLPSDRFSAERTGGSVSTLTIQRTQQEDSAVYLCASAEQGSNQPQHFGDGTRLSIL.